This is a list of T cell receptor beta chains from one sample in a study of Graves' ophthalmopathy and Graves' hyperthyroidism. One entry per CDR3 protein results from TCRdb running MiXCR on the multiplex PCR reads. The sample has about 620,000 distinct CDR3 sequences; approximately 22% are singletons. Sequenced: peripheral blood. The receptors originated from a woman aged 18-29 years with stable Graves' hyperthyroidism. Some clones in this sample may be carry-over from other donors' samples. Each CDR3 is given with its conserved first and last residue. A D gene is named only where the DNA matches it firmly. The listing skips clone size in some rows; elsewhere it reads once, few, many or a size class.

DNA: TGCGCCAGCAGCCAAGAGTTCCAGGGGAAGACTGAAGCTTTCTTT
CDR3: CASSQEFQGKTEAFF
size: .
length: 15
D: .
V: TRBV4-1
J: TRBJ1-1

DNA: TGTGCCAGCAGCTTATACAGGGACCTGAGAGAGACCCAGTACTTC
CDR3: CASSLYRDLRETQYF
size: many
length: 15
D: .
V: TRBV5-5
J: TRBJ2-5

DNA: TGTGCCAGCAGCGTAGATCAGCGGGAGACCCAGTACTTC
CDR3: CASSVDQRETQYF
size: .
length: 13
D: .
V: TRBV9
J: TRBJ2-5

DNA: TGTGCCAGCAGTTCCGGACAGCGCAAAAGGTCCGCCCTCCACTTT
CDR3: CASSSGQRKRSALHF
size: many
length: 15
D: .
V: TRBV2
J: TRBJ1-6

DNA: TGTGCCAGCAGTCCCTTGCAAGGGGGAAGAGGCTACACCTTC
CDR3: CASSPLQGGRGYTF
size: few
length: 14
D: .
V: TRBV12-3/TRBV12-4
J: TRBJ1-2

DNA: TGTGCCAGCAGCCGTGCAGCCACCGGGGAGCTGTTTTTT
CDR3: CASSRAATGELFF
size: .
length: 13
D: .
V: TRBV11-3
J: TRBJ2-2

DNA: TGTGCCAGTCTAGTGCAAGGAGGGAACACCATATATTTT
CDR3: CASLVQGGNTIYF
size: .
length: 13
D: .
V: TRBV6-7
J: TRBJ1-3

DNA: TGTGCCAGCAGGCCCGACAGGGGGCGATACGAGCAGTACTTC
CDR3: CASRPDRGRYEQYF
size: many
length: 14
D: TRBD1
V: TRBV6-2/TRBV6-3
J: TRBJ2-7

DNA: TGTGCCAGCAGCCCCCCCGGGCGCTACGAGCAGTACTTC
CDR3: CASSPPGRYEQYF
size: many
length: 13
D: .
V: TRBV28
J: TRBJ2-7

DNA: TGTGCCAGCAGCCCCCTGACGGGGGCGGGATCGTCAGGCTATTCACCCCTCCACTTT
CDR3: CASSPLTGAGSSGYSPLHF
size: few
length: 19
D: .
V: TRBV11-2
J: TRBJ1-6

DNA: TGTGCCAGCAGTTTTGATCCAGGAAGCTATGGCTACACCTTC
CDR3: CASSFDPGSYGYTF
size: .
length: 14
D: .
V: TRBV12-3/TRBV12-4
J: TRBJ1-2

DNA: TGTGCCACCAGTGACGCCGGGACCCCGGCCGTAAGAGAGACCCAGTACTTC
CDR3: CATSDAGTPAVRETQYF
size: few
length: 17
D: .
V: TRBV24-1
J: TRBJ2-5

DNA: TGTGCCAGCAGCTTGTGGCCACAGGGTTCTTACGAGCAGTACTTC
CDR3: CASSLWPQGSYEQYF
size: few
length: 15
D: .
V: TRBV7-6
J: TRBJ2-7

DNA: TGTGCCAGCAGTCGCCAGGGCAATGAGCAGTTCTTC
CDR3: CASSRQGNEQFF
size: .
length: 12
D: .
V: TRBV6-1
J: TRBJ2-1

DNA: TGTGCCAGCAGTCCGATGATCGGGACAGGGGTCATAGAGACCCAGTACTTC
CDR3: CASSPMIGTGVIETQYF
size: .
length: 17
D: TRBD1
V: TRBV6-2/TRBV6-3
J: TRBJ2-5

DNA: TGCAGCGTGACGGGGGGCCTTACAAAGGAGACCCAGTACTTC
CDR3: CSVTGGLTKETQYF
size: many
length: 14
D: .
V: TRBV29-1
J: TRBJ2-5

DNA: TGTGCCAGCAGTTTCCGGGACAGGGTTTCGTGGCAGTACTTC
CDR3: CASSFRDRVSWQYF
size: .
length: 14
D: TRBD1
V: TRBV28
J: TRBJ2-7

DNA: TGCAGTGCTAGTCACCCCGAAGAACAAGGGGCATTGGGCAATCAGCCCCAGCATTTT
CDR3: CSASHPEEQGALGNQPQHF
size: few
length: 19
D: .
V: TRBV20-1
J: TRBJ1-5

DNA: TGTGCCAGCAGCCCTCGGACTAGCGGGGGGGAGGAGACCCAGTACTTC
CDR3: CASSPRTSGGEETQYF
size: .
length: 16
D: TRBD2
V: TRBV7-3
J: TRBJ2-5

DNA: TGTGCCAGCAGTTTAGCGGGGGATAGCAATCAGCCCCAGCATTTT
CDR3: CASSLAGDSNQPQHF
size: many
length: 15
D: .
V: TRBV12-3/TRBV12-4
J: TRBJ1-5

DNA: TGCGCCAGCAGCCTAAGGACAGAGACCTACGAGCAGTACTTC
CDR3: CASSLRTETYEQYF
size: many
length: 14
D: .
V: TRBV5-1
J: TRBJ2-7

DNA: TGTGCCAGCATGGGCGAGACCCAGTACTTC
CDR3: CASMGETQYF
size: many
length: 10
D: .
V: TRBV12-3/TRBV12-4
J: TRBJ2-5

DNA: TGTGCCAGCAGCTATGGGGACGGGGGCAATCAGCCCCAGCATTTT
CDR3: CASSYGDGGNQPQHF
size: many
length: 15
D: .
V: TRBV7-8
J: TRBJ1-5

DNA: TGCAGTGCTAAGAGGGACTATGGCTACACCTTC
CDR3: CSAKRDYGYTF
size: many
length: 11
D: .
V: TRBV20-1
J: TRBJ1-2

DNA: TGTGCCAGCGGGACGGGGACCGGGGAGCTGTTTTTT
CDR3: CASGTGTGELFF
size: many
length: 12
D: .
V: TRBV12-3/TRBV12-4
J: TRBJ2-2

DNA: TGTGCCAGCAGCTCCGAACAGAATCAGCCCCAGCATTTT
CDR3: CASSSEQNQPQHF
size: few
length: 13
D: .
V: TRBV7-2
J: TRBJ1-5

DNA: TGTGCCAGCCAGCTCGGGGGCTCGATGACTGAAGCTTTCTTT
CDR3: CASQLGGSMTEAFF
size: many
length: 14
D: .
V: TRBV7-9
J: TRBJ1-1

DNA: TGTGCTAGTGGTTTGGTACTCGGACAGGCTGGGGCCAACGTCCTGACTTTC
CDR3: CASGLVLGQAGANVLTF
size: many
length: 17
D: TRBD1
V: TRBV12-5
J: TRBJ2-6

DNA: TGCAGTGCTCAAAGAATTAATCAGCCCCAGCATTTT
CDR3: CSAQRINQPQHF
size: many
length: 12
D: .
V: TRBV20-1
J: TRBJ1-5